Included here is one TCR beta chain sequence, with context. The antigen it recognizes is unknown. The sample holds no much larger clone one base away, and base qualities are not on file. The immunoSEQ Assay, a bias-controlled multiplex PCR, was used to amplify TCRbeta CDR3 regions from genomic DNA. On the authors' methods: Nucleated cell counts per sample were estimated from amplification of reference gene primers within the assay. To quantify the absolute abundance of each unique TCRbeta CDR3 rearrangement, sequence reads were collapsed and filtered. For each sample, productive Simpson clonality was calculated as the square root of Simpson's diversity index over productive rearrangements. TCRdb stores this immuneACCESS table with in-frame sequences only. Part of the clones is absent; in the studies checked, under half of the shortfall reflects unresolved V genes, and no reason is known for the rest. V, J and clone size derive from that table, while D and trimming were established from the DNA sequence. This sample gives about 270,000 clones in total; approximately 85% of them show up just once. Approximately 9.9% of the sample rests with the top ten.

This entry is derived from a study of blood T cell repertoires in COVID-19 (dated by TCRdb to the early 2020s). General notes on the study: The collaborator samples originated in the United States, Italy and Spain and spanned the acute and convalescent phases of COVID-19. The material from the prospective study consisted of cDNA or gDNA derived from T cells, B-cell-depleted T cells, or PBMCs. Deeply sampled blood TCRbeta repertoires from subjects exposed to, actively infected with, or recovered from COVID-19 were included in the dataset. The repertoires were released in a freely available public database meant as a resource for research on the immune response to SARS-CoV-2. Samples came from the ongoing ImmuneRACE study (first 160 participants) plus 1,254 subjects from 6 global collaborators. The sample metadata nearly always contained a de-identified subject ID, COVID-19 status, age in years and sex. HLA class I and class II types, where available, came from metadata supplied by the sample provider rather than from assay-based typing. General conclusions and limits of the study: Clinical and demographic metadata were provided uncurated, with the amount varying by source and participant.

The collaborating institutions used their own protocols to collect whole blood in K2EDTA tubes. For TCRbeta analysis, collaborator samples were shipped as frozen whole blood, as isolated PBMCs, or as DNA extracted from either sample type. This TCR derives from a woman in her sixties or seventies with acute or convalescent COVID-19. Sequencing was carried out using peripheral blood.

The sequenced DNA: TGTGCCAGCAGCTCGGGGACAGTGGACGAAAAACTGTTTTTT. The encoded protein is CASSSGTVDEKLFF. In this chain, TRBV11-2 is recombined with TRBJ1-4; a stretch of 7 junction bases matches TRBD1. V is cut back by 4 bases and J by 8 bases, with 7 bases in the junction unmatched. There are 14 amino acids in the CDR3, from cysteine to phenylalanine inclusive. Of all the DNA, just the CDR3 is kept, 42 bases in frame from base 1. The germline V gene yields SGHAT for CDR1 and FQNNGV for CDR2.